Listed below are T cell receptor beta chains from one sample, sequenced in a study of CD8+ T cells in alopecia areata. The repertoire was sequenced with immunoSEQ multiplex PCR; TCRdb's copy has only in-frame clones and lacks some. Altogether over 200,000 clones are present, about three fifths being singletons, with the ten largest covering 0.45%. This material consisted of CD4+ T cells sorted from blood, taken at week 0. These receptor sequences come from a human donor with alopecia areata. Both conserved end residues are part of each CDR3. Each record gives: V gene, D gene, J gene, clone size, CDR3 DNA, CDR3 protein. The D gene is left open where the match is weak. A row's size may be missing; if present it is once, few, many or a size class.

TRBV19	.	TRBJ2-3	few	TGTGCCAGTACCCGACTCGGCGGGGATACGCAGTATTTT	CASTRLGGDTQYF
TRBV15	.	TRBJ2-1	.	TGTGCCACCAGCAGGGGTCAAAGCTACAATGAGCAGTTCTTC	CATSRGQSYNEQFF
TRBV19	.	TRBJ1-1	.	TGTGCCAGCCGCCGGGAAAACACTGAAGCTTTCTTT	CASRRENTEAFF
TRBV11-2	TRBD1	TRBJ1-6	.	TGTGCCAGCAGCCAGACAGGGAGCTATAATTCACCCCTCCACTTT	CASSQTGSYNSPLHF
TRBV5-1	TRBD2	TRBJ2-7	.	TGCGCCAGCAGCTTTAGGAGGCAAGCGGGAGTCTACGAGCAGTACTTC	CASSFRRQAGVYEQYF
TRBV29-1	.	TRBJ2-3	.	TGCAGCTCCCGGGGCAGAAACACAGATACGCAGTATTTT	CSSRGRNTDTQYF
TRBV5-1	.	TRBJ1-2	.	TGCGCCAGCAGCGAGGGACCCCAGGTGGGGTGGACCTTC	CASSEGPQVGWTF
TRBV5-1	.	TRBJ2-3	.	TGCGCCAGCAGTGACAGCGATAGCACAGATACGCAGTATTTT	CASSDSDSTDTQYF
TRBV5-1	.	TRBJ2-5	few	TGCGCCAGCAGCTCGGGACGAAACCAAGAGACCCAGTACTTC	CASSSGRNQETQYF
TRBV29-1	.	TRBJ1-1	few	TGCAGCGTTGAAAGACAGGTGAACACTGAAGCTTTCTTT	CSVERQVNTEAFF
TRBV2	.	TRBJ2-5	.	TGTGCCAGCAATTCTCCGGTCGGCTACCAAGAGACCCAGTACTTC	CASNSPVGYQETQYF
TRBV5-1	.	TRBJ1-2	.	TGCGCCAGCAGCTTGCTGAGCAACTATGGCTACACCTTC	CASSLLSNYGYTF
TRBV7-9	TRBD1	TRBJ1-5	.	TGTGCCAGCAGCTTATACTTCGGACAGGGAGATAATCAGCCCCAGCATTTT	CASSLYFGQGDNQPQHF
TRBV29-1	.	TRBJ1-1	few	TGCAGCGTTGCCGGGGCGCGGGCTTTCTTT	CSVAGARAFF
TRBV5-1	.	TRBJ2-5	once	TGCGCCAGCAGCTTGGGACAGCGCCAAGAGACCCAGTACTTC	CASSLGQRQETQYF
TRBV30	.	TRBJ1-1	.	TGTGCCTGGAGAAAACAGCCGAACACTGAAGCTTTCTTT	CAWRKQPNTEAFF
TRBV29-1	.	TRBJ1-2	.	TGCAGCGTTGAAAGACGCCCATATGGCTACACCTTC	CSVERRPYGYTF
TRBV19	.	TRBJ1-2	.	TGTGCCAGTAGTATAGGGGTTCGTGGCTACACCTTC	CASSIGVRGYTF
TRBV5-1	.	TRBJ1-1	few	TGCGCCAGCAGCTTTTCACGGACTGAAGCTTTCTTT	CASSFSRTEAFF
TRBV5-4	TRBD1	TRBJ2-3	.	TGTGCCAGCAGCTCGGGACAGGGGGCTCGGACAGATACGCAGTATTTT	CASSSGQGARTDTQYF
TRBV30	TRBD2	TRBJ2-1	.	TGTGCCTGGAGTGGCCCTAGCGGGAATGGGAATGAGCAGTTCTTC	CAWSGPSGNGNEQFF
TRBV4-2	.	TRBJ2-7	few	TGTGCCAGCAGCCAAGATTCGGGGGGCCTTGCCTACGAGCAGTACTTC	CASSQDSGGLAYEQYF
TRBV6-6	TRBD1	TRBJ1-4	once	TGTGCCAGCAGCTCGACAGGGACTAATGAAAAACTGTTTTTT	CASSSTGTNEKLFF
TRBV30	.	TRBJ1-1	.	TGTGCCTGGAGTGTAAAAAGGCCGAACACTGAAGCTTTCTTT	CAWSVKRPNTEAFF